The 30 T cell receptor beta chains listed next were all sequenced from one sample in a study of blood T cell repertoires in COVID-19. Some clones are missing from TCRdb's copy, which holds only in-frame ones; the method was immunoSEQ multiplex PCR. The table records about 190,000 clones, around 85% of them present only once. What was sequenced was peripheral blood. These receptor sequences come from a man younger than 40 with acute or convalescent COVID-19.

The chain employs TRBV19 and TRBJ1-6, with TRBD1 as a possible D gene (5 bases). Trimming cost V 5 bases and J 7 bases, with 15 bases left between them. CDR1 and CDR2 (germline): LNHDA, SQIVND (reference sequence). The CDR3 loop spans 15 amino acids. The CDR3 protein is CASSAAGRGNSPLHF. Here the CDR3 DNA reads TGTGCCAGTAGTGCTGCAGGGAGGGGAAATTCACCCCTCCACTTT.

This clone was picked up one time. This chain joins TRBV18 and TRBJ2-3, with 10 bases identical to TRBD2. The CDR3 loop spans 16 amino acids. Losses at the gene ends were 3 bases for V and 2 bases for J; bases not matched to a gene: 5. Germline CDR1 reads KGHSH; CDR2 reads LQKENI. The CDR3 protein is CASSPYGLADTDTQYF. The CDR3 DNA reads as TGTGCCAGCTCACCCTACGGACTAGCGGACACAGATACGCAGTATTTT.

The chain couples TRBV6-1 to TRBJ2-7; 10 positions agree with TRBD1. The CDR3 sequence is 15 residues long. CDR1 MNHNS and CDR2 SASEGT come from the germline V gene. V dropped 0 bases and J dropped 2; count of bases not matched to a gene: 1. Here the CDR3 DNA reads TGTGCCAGCAGTGAAGCCGGGACAGGGGCCTACGAGCAGTACTTC. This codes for CASSEAGTGAYEQYF.

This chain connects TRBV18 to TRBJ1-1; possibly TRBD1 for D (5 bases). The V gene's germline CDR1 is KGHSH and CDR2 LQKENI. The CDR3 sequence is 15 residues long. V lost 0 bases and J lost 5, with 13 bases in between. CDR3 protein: CASSPPDYKGTEAFF. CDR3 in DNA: TGTGCCAGCTCACCACCGGATTACAAGGGGACTGAAGCTTTCTTT.

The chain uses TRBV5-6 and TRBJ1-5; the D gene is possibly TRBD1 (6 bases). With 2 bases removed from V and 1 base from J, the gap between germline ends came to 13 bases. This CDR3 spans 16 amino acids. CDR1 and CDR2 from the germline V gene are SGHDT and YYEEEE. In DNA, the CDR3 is TGTGCCAGCAGCTTCTCACCAGGGGCCAGCAATCAGCCCCAGCATTTT. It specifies CASSFSPGASNQPQHF. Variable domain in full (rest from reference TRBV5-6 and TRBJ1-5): DAGVTQSPTHLIKTRGQQVTLRCSPKSGHDTVSWYQQALGQGPQFIFQYYEEEERQRGNFPDRFSGHQFPNYSSELNVNALLLGDSALYLCASSFSPGASNQPQHFGDGTRLSIL.

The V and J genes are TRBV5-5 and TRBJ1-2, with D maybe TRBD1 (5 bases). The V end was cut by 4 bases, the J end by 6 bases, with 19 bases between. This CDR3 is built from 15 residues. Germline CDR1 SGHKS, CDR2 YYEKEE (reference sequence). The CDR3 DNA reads TGTGCCAGCAGCCCCGTTGGGCAGGGATTTAATGGCTACACCTTC. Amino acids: CASSPVGQGFNGYTF.

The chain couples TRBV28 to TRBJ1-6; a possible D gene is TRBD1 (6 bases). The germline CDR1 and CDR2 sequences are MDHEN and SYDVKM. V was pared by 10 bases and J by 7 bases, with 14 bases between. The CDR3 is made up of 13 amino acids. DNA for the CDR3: TGTGCCACCTTGAGCCAGGGGAATTCACCCCTCCACTTT. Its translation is CATLSQGNSPLHF.

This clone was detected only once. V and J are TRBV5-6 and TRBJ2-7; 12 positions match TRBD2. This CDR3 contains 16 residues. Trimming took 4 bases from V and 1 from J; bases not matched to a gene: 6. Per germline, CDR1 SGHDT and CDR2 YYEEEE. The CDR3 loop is CASSRWTSGASYEQYF. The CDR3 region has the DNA TGTGCCAGCAGCCGCTGGACTAGCGGGGCTTCCTACGAGCAGTACTTC. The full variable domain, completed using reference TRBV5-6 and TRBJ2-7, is DAGVTQSPTHLIKTRGQQVTLRCSPKSGHDTVSWYQQALGQGPQFIFQYYEEEERQRGNFPDRFSGHQFPNYSSELNVNALLLGDSALYLCASSRWTSGASYEQYFGPGTRLTVT.

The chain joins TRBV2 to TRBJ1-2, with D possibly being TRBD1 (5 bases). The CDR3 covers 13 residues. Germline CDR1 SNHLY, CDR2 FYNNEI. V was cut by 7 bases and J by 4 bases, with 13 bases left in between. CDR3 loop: CASTGRGRYGYTF. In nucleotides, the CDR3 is TGTGCCAGCACTGGAAGGGGCCGCTATGGCTACACCTTC.

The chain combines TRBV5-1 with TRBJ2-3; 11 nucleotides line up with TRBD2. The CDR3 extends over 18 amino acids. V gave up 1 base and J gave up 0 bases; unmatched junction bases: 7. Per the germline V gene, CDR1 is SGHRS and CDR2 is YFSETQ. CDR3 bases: TGCGCCAGCAGCTTGTCACTAGCGGGGGTCCCTAGCACAGATACGCAGTATTTT. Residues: CASSLSLAGVPSTDTQYF.

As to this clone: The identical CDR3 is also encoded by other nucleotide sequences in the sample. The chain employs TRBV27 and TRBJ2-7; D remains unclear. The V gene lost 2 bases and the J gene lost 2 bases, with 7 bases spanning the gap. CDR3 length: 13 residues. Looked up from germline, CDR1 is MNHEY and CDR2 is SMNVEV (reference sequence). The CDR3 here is CASSLKPPYEQYF. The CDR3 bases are TGTGCCAGCAGTTTAAAGCCGCCCTACGAGCAGTACTTC.

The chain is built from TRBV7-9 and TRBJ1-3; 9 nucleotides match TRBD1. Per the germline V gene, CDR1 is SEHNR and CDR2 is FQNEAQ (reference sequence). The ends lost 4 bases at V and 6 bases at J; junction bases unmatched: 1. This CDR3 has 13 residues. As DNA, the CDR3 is TGTGCCAGCAGCTGGGACAGGGCAAACACCATATATTTT. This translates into CASSWDRANTIYF.

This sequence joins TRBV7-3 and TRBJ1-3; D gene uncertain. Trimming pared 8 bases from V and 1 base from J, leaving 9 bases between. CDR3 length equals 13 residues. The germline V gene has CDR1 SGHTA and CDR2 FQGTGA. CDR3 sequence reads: CASSPGSGNTIYF. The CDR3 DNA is TGTGCCAGCTCCCCGGGATCTGGAAACACCATATATTTT.

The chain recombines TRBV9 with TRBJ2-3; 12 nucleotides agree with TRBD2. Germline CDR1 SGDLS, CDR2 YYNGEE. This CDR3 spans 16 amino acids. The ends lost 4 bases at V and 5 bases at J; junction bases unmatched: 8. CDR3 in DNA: TGTGCCAGCAGCCCACAGACGACTAGCGGGAGAGATACGCAGTATTTT. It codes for CASSPQTTSGRDTQYF.

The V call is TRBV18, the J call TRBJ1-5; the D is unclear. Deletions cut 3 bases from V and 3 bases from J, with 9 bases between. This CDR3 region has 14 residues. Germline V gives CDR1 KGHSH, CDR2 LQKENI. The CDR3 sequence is CASSPQRDNQPQHF. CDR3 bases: TGTGCCAGCTCACCCCAGAGGGACAATCAGCCCCAGCATTTT.

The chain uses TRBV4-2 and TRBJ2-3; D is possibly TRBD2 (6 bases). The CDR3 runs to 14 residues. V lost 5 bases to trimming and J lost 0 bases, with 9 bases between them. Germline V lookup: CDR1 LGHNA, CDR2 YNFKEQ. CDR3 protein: CASSFAGSTDTQYF. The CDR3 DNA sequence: TGTGCCAGCAGCTTCGCGGGAAGCACAGATACGCAGTATTTT.

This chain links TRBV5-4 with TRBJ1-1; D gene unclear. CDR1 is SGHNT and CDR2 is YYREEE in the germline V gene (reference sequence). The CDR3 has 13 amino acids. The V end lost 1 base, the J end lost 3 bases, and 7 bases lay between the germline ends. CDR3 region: CASSLMQDTEAFF. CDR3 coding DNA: TGTGCCAGCAGCTTGATGCAGGACACTGAAGCTTTCTTT.

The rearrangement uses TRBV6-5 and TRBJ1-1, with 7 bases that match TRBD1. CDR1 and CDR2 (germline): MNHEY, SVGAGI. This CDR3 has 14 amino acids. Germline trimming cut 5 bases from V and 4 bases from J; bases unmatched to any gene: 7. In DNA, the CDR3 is TGTGCCAGCAGTCGGAACAGGGGTACCACTGAAGCTTTCTTT. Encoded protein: CASSRNRGTTEAFF.

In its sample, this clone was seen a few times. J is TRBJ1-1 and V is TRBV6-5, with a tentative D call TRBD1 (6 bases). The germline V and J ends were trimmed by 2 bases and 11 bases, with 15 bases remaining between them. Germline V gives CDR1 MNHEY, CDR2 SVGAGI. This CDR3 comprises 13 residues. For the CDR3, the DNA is TGTGCCAGCAGTTACGTCAACAGGGCGCGGGCTTTCTTT. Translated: CASSYVNRARAFF.

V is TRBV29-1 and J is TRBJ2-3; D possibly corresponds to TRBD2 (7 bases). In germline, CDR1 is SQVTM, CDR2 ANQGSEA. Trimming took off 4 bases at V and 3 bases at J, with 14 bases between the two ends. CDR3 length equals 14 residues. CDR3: CSVGGRGRTDTQYF. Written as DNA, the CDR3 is TGCAGCGTTGGGGGGCGGGGGCGGACAGATACGCAGTATTTT.

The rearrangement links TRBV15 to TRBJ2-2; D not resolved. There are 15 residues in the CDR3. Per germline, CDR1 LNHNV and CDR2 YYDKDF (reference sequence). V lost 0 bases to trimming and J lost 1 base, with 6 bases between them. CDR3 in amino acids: CATSRDPGNTGELFF. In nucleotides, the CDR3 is TGTGCCACCAGCAGAGATCCCGGGAACACCGGGGAGCTGTTTTTT.

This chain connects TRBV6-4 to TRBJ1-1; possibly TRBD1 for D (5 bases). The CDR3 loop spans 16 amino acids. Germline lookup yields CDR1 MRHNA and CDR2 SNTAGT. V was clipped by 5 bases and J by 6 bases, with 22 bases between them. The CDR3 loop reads CASSPGPLGGTSEAFF. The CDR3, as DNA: TGTGCCAGCAGTCCCGGGCCCCTGGGAGGGACCTCTGAAGCTTTCTTT.

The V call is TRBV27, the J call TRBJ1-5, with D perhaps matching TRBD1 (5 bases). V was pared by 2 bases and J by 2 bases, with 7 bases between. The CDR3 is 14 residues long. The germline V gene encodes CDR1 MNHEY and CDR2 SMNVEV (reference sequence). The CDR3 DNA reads TGTGCCAGCAGTTTAGAGACAGGCAATCAGCCCCAGCATTTT. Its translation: CASSLETGNQPQHF.

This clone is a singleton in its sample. The CDR3, as DNA: TGTGCCAGCAGCCCCAATAATCCGGGAGAGACCCAGTACTTC. Translated: CASSPNNPGETQYF. This chain links TRBV7-8 with TRBJ2-5; unclear D gene. The V gene's germline CDR1 is SGHVS and CDR2 FQNEAQ. With 5 bases removed from V and 4 bases from J, the gap between germline ends came to 14 bases. The CDR3 spans 14 residues.

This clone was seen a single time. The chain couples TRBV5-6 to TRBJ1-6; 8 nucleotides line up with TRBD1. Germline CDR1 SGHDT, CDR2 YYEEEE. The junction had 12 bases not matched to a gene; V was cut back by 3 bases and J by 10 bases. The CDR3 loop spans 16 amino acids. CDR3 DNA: TGTGCCAGCAGCTCGACAGGGGAAGCTGGAGGGTCACCCCTCCACTTT. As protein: CASSSTGEAGGSPLHF.

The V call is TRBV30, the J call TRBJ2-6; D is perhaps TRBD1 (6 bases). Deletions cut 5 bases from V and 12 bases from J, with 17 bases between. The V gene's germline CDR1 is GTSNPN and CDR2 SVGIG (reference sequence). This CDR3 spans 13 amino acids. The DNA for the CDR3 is TGTGCCTGGGCCTCCTGGGGGCGAAGCGTCCTGACTTTC. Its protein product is CAWASWGRSVLTF.

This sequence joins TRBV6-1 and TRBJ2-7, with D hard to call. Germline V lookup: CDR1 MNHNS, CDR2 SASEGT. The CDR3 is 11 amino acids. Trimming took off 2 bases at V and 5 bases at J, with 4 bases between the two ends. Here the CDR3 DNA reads TGTGCCAGCAGTGAAATCAACGAGCAGTACTTC. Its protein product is CASSEINEQYF.

The CDR3 spells CSASVAGGRNEQFF. The CDR3 region has the DNA TGCAGTGCTAGTGTAGCGGGAGGGCGCAATGAGCAGTTCTTC. The chain links TRBV20-1 to TRBJ2-1, with 11 bases lining up with TRBD2. V lost 3 bases to trimming and J lost 6 bases; unmatched junction nucleotides: 4. Looked up from germline, CDR1 is DFQATT and CDR2 is SNEGSKA (reference sequence). The CDR3 contains 14 residues.

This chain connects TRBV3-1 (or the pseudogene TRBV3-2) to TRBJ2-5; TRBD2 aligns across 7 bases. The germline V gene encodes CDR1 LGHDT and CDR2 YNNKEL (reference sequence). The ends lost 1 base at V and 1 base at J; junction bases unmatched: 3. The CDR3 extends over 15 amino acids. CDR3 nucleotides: TGTGCCAGCAGCCAAGCGAGACTAGCCCAAGAGACCCAGTACTTC. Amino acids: CASSQARLAQETQYF.

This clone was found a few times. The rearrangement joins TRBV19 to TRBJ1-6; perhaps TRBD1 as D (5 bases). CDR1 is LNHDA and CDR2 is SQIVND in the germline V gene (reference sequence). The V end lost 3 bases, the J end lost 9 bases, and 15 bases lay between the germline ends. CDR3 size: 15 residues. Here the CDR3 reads CASSIVAGYGSPLHF. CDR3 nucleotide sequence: TGTGCCAGTAGTATCGTGGCAGGGTATGGTTCACCCCTCCACTTT.